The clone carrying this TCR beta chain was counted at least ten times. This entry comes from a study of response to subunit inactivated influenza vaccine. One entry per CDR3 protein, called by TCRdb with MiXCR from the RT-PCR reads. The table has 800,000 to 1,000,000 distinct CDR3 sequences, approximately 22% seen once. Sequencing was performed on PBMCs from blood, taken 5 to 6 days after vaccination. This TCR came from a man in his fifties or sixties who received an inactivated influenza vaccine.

CDR3 loop: CASSDRVDGYTF. CDR3 sequence (DNA): TGTGCCAGCAGTGACAGGGTGGATGGCTACACCTTC. The chain carries TRBV6-1 and TRBJ1-2; a weak D match, TRBD1 (5 bases). V lost 3 bases and J 6 bases, leaving 8 bases between the germline ends. Germline-derived CDR1 and CDR2 are MNHNS and SASEGT. The CDR3 extends over 12 amino acids.